This passage covers 8 T cell receptor beta chains from one sample sequenced in a study of blood T cells in healthy people across ages. It was with a sample-barcoded 5' primer and a J-beta primer mix that a second PCR of roughly 6 to 12 cycles was run. TCRdb re-called the 5' RACE reads through MiXCR, storing one row per CDR3 protein. The table records about 680,000 distinct CDR3 sequences, around 49% of them present only once. The sample consisted of blood. Receptor source: a woman in her sixties or seventies in good health.

This clonotype came up a few times. The chain uses TRBV5-1 and TRBJ2-5; D is unclear. This CDR3 has 15 residues. The germline CDR1 and CDR2 sequences are SGHRS and YFSETQ. Trimming took off 2 bases at V and 11 bases at J, with 22 bases between the two ends. The CDR3 is CASSLSPGALRQQYF. The CDR3 DNA is TGCGCCAGCAGCTTAAGCCCAGGAGCACTACGGCAGCAGTACTTC.

The rearrangement uses TRBV27 and TRBJ1-4, with D uncertain. Germline assignment: CDR1 MNHEY and CDR2 SMNVEV (reference sequence). Trimming stripped 2 bases from V and 8 bases from J, with 9 bases between. CDR3 length equals 13 residues. Written as DNA, the CDR3 is TGTGCCAGCAGTTTAAGGTTGAAAGAAAAACTGTTTTTT. Translation gives CASSLRLKEKLFF.

This clonotype was observed a handful of times. V gene TRBV27 combines with J gene TRBJ2-7, with 9 positions matching TRBD1. CDR1 is MNHEY and CDR2 is SMNVEV in the germline V gene (reference sequence). The J segment lost 0 bases and the V segment lost 0 bases, leaving 3 bases of the junction unmatched. The CDR3 sequence is 16 residues long. The CDR3 DNA sequence: TGTGCCAGCAGTTTATCAGGACAGGGGTACTCCTACGAGCAGTACTTC. Protein product: CASSLSGQGYSYEQYF.

This chain uses TRBV7-3 with TRBJ2-1; D unclear. CDR3 size: 16 residues. CDR1 is SGHTA and CDR2 is FQGTGA in the germline V gene. V lost 0 bases and J lost 0, with 9 bases in between. The CDR3 reads CASSLTSASSYNEQFF. CDR3 in DNA: TGTGCCAGCAGCTTAACATCGGCGAGCTCCTACAATGAGCAGTTCTTC.

This sequence joins TRBV24-1 and TRBJ2-1; 10 bases map to TRBD2. The J call could be wrong; TRBJ2-7 is a better fit for the DNA end. The CDR3 totals 16 residues. In germline, CDR1 is KGHDR, CDR2 SFDVKD. This CDR3 reads CATSDPSGRAYNEQYF. DNA for the CDR3: TGTGCCACCAGTGACCCAAGCGGGAGGGCCTACAATGAGCAGTACTTC.

In its sample, this clonotype was seen a few times. The chain has TRBV25-1 and TRBJ1-2, with D uncertain. Between the trimmed V and J ends, which lost 1 base and 4 bases, there was a span of 13 bases. CDR1 MGHDK and CDR2 SYGVNS come from the germline V gene. The CDR3 loop spans 15 amino acids. This chain's CDR3 is CASSEWEVPLYGYTF. The CDR3 region has the DNA TGTGCCAGCAGTGAATGGGAAGTCCCCCTCTATGGCTACACCTTC.

The chain recombines TRBV2 with TRBJ2-7; no firm D call. The CDR3 runs to 15 residues. Germline loops: CDR1 SNHLY, CDR2 FYNNEI. Trimming cost V 1 base and J 0 bases, with 10 bases left between them. CDR3 protein: CASSEGRVLSYEQYF. The CDR3 DNA follows: TGTGCCAGCAGTGAAGGAAGGGTCCTCTCCTACGAGCAGTACTTC. The full variable domain, rest sourced from reference TRBV2 and TRBJ2-7, is EPEVTQTPSHQVTQMGQEVILRCVPISNHLYFYWYRQILGQKVEFLVSFYNNEISEKSEIFDDQFSVERPDGSNFTLKIRSTKLEDSAMYFCASSEGRVLSYEQYFGPGTRLTVT.

This chain joins TRBV6-5 and TRBJ2-3; 12 nucleotides line up with TRBD2. This CDR3 is 16 amino acids long. Germline-derived CDR1 and CDR2 are MNHEY and SVGAGI. The J segment lost 2 bases and the V segment lost 5 bases, leaving 5 bases of the junction unmatched. DNA of the CDR3: TGTGCCAGCAGTCCCTGGACTAGCGGGATCACAGATACGCAGTATTTT. Its translation: CASSPWTSGITDTQYF.